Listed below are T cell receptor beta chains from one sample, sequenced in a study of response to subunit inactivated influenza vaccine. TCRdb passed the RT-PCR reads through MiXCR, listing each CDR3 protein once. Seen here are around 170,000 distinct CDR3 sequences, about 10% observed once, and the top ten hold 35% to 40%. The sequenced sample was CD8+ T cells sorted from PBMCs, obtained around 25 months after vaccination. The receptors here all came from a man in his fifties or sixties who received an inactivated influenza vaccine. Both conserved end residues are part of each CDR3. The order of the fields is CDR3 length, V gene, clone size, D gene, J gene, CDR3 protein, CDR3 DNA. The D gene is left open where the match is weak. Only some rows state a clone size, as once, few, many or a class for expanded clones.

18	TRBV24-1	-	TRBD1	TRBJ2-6	CATSESGTGNYGANVLTF	TGTGCCACCAGTGAGTCCGGGACAGGGAACTATGGGGCCAACGTCCTGACTTTC
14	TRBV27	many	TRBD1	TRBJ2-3	CASSTGGGADTQYF	TGTGCCAGCAGTACAGGGGGCGGCGCAGATACGCAGTATTTT
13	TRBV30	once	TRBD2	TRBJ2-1	CAWSLAGGNEQFF	TGTGCCTGGAGCTTAGCGGGAGGGAATGAGCAGTTCTTC
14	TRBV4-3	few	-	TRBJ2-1	CASSPNGPYNEQFF	TGCGCCAGCAGCCCGAATGGACCTTACAATGAGCAGTTCTTC
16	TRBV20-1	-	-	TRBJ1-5	CSARGVWREGNQPQHF	TGCAGTGCTAGGGGGGTATGGAGGGAGGGCAATCAGCCCCAGCATTTT
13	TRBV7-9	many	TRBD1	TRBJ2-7	CASSTGTAYEQYF	TGTGCCAGCAGCACCGGGACAGCCTACGAGCAGTACTTC
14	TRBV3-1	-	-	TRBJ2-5	CASSQEERAETQYF	TGTGCCAGCAGCCAAGAGGAGAGGGCCGAGACCCAGTACTTC
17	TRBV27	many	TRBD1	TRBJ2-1	CASSPQWTGDIYNEQFF	TGTGCCAGCAGTCCCCAATGGACAGGGGACATATACAATGAGCAGTTCTTC
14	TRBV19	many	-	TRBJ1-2	CASSAHGWARGYTF	TGTGCCAGTAGCGCCCACGGTTGGGCCCGTGGCTACACCTTC
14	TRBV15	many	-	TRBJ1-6	CATSREGGRSPLHF	TGTGCCACCAGCAGGGAGGGTGGAAGGTCACCCCTCCACTTT
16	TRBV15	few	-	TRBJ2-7	CATSSAIGVESYEQYF	TGTGCCACCAGCAGTGCGATCGGAGTGGAAAGCTACGAGCAGTACTTC
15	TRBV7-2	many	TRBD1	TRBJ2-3	CASSLGTGGADTQYF	TGTGCCAGCAGCTTAGGTACAGGGGGTGCAGATACGCAGTATTTT
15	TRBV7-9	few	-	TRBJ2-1	CASSFGDGVVNEQFF	TGTGCCAGCAGCTTTGGCGACGGAGTCGTCAATGAGCAGTTCTTC
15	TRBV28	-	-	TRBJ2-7	CASSLYTPGTSEQYF	TGTGCCAGCAGTTTGTACACGCCGGGTACTTCCGAGCAGTACTTC
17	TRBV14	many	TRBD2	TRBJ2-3	CASSQDWVSGNADTQYF	TGTGCCAGCAGCCAAGATTGGGTTAGCGGGAATGCAGATACGCAGTATTTT
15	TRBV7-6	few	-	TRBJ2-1	CASSPEGGVLYEQFF	TGTGCCAGCAGCCCCGAGGGGGGGGTGCTCTATGAGCAGTTCTTC
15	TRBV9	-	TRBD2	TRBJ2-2	CASSGAGGRTGELFF	TGTGCCAGCAGCGGAGCGGGGGGAAGGACCGGGGAGCTGTTTTTT